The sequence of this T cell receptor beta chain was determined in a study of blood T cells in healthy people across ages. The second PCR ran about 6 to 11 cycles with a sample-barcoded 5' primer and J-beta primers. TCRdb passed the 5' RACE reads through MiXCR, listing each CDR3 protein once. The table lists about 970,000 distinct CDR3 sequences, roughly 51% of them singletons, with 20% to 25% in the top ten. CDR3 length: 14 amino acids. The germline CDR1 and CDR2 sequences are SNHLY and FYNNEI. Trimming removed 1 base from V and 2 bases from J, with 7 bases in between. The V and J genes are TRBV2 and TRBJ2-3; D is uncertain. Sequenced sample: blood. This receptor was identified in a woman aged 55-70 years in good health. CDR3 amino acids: CASSEGIFTDTQYF. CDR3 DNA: TGTGCCAGCAGTGAAGGCATCTTCACAGATACGCAGTATTTT.